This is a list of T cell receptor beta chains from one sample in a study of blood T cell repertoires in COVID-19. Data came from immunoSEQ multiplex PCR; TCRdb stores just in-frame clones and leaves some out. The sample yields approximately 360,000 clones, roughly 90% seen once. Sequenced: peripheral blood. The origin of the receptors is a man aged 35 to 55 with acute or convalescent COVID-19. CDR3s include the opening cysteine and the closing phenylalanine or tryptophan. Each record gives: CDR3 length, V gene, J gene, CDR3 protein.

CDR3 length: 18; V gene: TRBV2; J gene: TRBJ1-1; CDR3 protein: CASSEVHRMLPRNTEAFF
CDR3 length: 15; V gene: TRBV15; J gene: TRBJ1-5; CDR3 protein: CATSRDRGVNQPQHF
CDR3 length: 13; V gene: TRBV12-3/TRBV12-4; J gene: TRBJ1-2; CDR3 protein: CASSLGYIDGYTF
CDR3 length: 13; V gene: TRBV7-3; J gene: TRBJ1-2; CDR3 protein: CASSQTGNYGYTF
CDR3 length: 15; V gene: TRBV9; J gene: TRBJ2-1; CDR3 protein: CASSPSGGNDNEQFF
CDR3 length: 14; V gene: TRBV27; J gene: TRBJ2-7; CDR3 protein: CASRRTRSSYEQYF
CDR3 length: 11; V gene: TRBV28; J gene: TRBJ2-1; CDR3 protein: CASSFQGSQFF
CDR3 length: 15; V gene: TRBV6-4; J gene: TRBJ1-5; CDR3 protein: CASSTNGQANQPQHF
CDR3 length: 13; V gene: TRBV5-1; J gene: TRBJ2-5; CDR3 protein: CASSLSGMETQYF
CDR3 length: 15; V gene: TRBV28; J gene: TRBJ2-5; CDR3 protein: CASILGASTQETQYF
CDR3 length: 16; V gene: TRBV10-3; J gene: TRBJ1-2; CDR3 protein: CAISPSQGGEDYGYTF
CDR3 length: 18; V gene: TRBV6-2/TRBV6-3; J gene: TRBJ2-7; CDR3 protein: CASSSSPLDSTPSYEQYF
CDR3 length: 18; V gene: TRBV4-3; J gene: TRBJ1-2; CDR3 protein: CASSQGGDSGGGRDGYTF
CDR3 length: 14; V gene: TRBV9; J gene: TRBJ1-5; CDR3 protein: CASSGSQEGQPQHF
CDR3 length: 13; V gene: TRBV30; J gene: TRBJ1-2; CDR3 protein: CAWSLGLSYGYTF
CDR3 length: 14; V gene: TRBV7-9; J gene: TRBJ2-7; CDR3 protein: CASSLGGLANEQYF
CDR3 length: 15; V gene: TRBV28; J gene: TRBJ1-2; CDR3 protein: CASSDLQGSNYGYTF
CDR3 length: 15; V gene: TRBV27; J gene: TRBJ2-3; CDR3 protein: CASAKLAVGTDTQYF
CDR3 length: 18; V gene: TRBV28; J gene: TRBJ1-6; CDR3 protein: CASSLLYPTGGARSPLHF
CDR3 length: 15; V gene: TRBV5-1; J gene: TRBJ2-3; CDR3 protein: CASSKYRVSTDTQYF
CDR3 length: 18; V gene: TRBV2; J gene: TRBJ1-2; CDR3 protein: CASSERWTGGARGYGYTF
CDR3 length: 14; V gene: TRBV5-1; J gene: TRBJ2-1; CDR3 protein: CASTRAREIDEQFF
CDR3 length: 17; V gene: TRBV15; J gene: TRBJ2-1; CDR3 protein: CATSSLRTSGPYNEQFF
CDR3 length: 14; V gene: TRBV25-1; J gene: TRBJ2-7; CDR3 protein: CASSESGGLYEQYF
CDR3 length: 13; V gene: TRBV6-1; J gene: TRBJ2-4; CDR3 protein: CASSEIEYLIQYF
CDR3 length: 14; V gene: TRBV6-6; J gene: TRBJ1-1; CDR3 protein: CASSYRGRDTEAFF
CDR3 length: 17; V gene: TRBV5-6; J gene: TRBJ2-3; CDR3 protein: CASSFAASGGYTDTQYF
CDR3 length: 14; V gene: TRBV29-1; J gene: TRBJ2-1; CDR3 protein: CSVGLAPLGNEQFF
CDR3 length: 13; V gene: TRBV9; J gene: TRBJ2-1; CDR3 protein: CASSGSVYNEQFF
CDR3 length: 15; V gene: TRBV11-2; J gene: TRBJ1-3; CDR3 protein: CASSRTGDSGNTIYF
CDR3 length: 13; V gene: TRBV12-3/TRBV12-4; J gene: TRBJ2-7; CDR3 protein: CASTAGSSYEQYF
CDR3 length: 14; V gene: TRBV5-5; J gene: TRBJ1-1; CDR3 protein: CASSSSTGNTEAFF
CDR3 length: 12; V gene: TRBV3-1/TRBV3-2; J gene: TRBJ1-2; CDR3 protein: CASSQDVSGYTF
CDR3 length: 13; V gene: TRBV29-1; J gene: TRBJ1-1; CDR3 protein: CSVGDRRGTEAFF
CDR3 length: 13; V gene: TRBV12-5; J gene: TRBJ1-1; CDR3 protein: CASGSGSLTEAFF
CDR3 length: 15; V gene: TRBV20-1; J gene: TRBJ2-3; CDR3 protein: CSASFLGLATDTQYF
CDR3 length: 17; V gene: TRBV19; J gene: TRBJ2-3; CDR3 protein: CASSIAGPGGSTDTQYF
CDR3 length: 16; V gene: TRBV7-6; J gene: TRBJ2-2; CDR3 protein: CASSLAEHRGPGELFF
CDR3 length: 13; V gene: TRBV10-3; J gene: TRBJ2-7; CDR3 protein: CAISDDRAEAQYF
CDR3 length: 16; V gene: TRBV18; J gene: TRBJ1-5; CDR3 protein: CASSPTADYSNQPQHF
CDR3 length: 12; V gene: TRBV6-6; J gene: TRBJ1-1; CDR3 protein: CASSYDSPEAFF
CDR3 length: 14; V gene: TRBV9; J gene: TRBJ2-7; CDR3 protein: CASSVETASYEQYF
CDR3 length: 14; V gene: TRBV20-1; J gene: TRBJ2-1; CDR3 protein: CSASATSFDNEQFF
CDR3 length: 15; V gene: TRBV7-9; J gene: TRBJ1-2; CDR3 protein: CASNPGGILWDGYTF
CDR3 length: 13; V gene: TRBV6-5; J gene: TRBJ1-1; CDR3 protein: CASSSTGNTEAFF
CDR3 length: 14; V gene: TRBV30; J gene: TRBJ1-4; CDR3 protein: CAWKWGQPNEKLFF
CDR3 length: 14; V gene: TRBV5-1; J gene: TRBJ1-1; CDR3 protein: CASMEGLVNTEAFF
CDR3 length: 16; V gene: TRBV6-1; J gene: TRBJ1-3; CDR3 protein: CASSGGRQGYGNTIYF
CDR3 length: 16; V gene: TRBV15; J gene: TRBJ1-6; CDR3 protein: CATSRERAGGDSPLHF
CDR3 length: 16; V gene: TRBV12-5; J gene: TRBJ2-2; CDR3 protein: CASGLVLSSSPGELFF
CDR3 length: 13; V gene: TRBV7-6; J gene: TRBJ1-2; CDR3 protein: CASSLAENYGYTF
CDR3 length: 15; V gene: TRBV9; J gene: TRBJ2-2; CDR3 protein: CASSVAGGQAGELFF